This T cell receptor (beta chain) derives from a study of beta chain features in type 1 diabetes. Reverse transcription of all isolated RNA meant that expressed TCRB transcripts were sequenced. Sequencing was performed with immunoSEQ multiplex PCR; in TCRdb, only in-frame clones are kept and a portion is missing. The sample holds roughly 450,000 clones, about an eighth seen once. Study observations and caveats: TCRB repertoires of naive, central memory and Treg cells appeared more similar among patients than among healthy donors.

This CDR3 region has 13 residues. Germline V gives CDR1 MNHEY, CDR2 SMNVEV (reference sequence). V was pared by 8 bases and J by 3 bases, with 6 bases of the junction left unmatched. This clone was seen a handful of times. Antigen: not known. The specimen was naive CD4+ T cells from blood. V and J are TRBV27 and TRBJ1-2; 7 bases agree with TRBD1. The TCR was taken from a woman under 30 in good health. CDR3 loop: CASSLGQHYGYTF. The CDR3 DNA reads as TGTGCCAGCTCGTTGGGACAGCACTATGGCTACACCTTC.